The clone carrying this TCR beta chain was seen repeatedly, ten times or more. Its antigen is still unknown. This specimen comes from a study of identical twins. General study results and limits: Researchers reported weaker excess twin sharing in beta out-of-frame sequences.

V was pared by 10 bases and J by 2 bases, with 14 bases between. The CDR3 extends over 13 amino acids. TCRdb reprocessed the 5' RACE reads via MiXCR and lists one record per CDR3 protein. The sample lists roughly 570,000 distinct CDR3 sequences; 7.5% to 10% were seen once. Separately, the same data were catalogued under a study of yellow fever vaccine responses in identical twins.

Sequenced input: PBMCs. The sequence was collected from a woman under 30 in good health. V gene TRBV12-3 or TRBV12-4 combines with J gene TRBJ1-1; D is undetermined. CDR3 nucleotides: TGTGCCACCGTACTGGCTGCTAACACTGAAGCTTTCTTT. Translated, it gives CATVLAANTEAFF.